This T cell receptor beta chain was documented in a study of shared clonotypes between healthy human individuals. Method: immunoSEQ multiplex PCR; TCRdb's copy keeps in-frame clones and lacks some. This sample carries more than 2 million clones, about 95% of them seen once, and the ten largest clones take roughly 1%. The CDR3 sequence is 17 residues long. V was pared by 4 bases and J by 6 bases, with 14 bases of the junction left unmatched. CDR1 and CDR2 (germline): LNHDA, SQIVND (reference sequence). CD45RO-negative, CCR7-selected cells formed the naive CD8 fraction, which excluded terminally differentiated effector memory CD45RA+ cells.

Source material: naive CD8+ T cells sorted from blood. The chain is built from TRBV19 and TRBJ2-1; TRBD2 matches 8 bases. The clonotype was recovered from a man younger than 35 in good health. CDR3 DNA sequence: TGTGCCAGTAGTAAATCGAAGCGGGAGATCTGGCGCAATGAGCAGTTCTTC. Its translation is CASSKSKREIWRNEQFF. Full variable domain (outside the CDR3, taken from reference TRBV19 and TRBJ2-1): DGGITQSPKYLFRKEGQNVTLSCEQNLNHDAMYWYRQDPGQGLRLIYYSQIVNDFQKGDIAEGYSVSREKKESFPLTVTSAQKNPTAFYLCASSKSKREIWRNEQFFGPGTRLTVL.